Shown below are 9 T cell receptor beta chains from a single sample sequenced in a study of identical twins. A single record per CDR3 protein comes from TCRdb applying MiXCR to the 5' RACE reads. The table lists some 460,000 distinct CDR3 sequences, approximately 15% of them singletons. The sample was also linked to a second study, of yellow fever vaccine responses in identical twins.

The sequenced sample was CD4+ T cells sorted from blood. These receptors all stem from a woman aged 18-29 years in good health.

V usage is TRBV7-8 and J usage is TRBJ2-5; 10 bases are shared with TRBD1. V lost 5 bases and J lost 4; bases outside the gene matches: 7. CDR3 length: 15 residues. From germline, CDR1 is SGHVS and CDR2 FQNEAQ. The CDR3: CASSASGTGVETQYF. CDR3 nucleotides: TGTGCCAGCAGCGCCTCCGGGACAGGGGTAGAGACCCAGTACTTC.

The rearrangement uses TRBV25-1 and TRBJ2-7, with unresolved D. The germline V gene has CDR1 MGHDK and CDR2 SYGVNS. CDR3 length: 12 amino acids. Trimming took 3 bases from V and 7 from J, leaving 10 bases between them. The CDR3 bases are TGTGCCAGCAGTGAGTCTTTGGGAGAGCAGTACTTC. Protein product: CASSESLGEQYF.

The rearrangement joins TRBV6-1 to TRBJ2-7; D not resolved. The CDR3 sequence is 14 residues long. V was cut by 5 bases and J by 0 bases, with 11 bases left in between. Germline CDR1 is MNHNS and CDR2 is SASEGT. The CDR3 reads CASSRSDSSYEQYF. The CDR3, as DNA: TGTGCCAGCAGTCGCAGCGATAGCTCCTACGAGCAGTACTTC.

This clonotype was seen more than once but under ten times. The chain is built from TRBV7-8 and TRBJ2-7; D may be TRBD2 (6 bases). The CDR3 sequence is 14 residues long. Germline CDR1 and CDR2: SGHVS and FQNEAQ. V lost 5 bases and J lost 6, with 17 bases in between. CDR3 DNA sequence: TGTGCCAGCAGCCTGGGACTTCTCTCGTCCGAGCAGTACTTC. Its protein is CASSLGLLSSEQYF.

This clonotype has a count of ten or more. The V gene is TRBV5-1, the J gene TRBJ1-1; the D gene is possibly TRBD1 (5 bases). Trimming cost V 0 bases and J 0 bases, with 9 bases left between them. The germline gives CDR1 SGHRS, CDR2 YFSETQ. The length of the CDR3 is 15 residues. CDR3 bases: TGCGCCAGCAGCTTGGGTGACAGCTTGAACACTGAAGCTTTCTTT. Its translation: CASSLGDSLNTEAFF.

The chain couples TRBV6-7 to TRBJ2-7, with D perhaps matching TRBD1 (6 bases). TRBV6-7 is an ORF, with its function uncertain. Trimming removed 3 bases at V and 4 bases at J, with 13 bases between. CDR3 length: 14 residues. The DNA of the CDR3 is TGTGCCAGCAGTTATCTCGGACAGAGATACGAGCAGTACTTC. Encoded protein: CASSYLGQRYEQYF.

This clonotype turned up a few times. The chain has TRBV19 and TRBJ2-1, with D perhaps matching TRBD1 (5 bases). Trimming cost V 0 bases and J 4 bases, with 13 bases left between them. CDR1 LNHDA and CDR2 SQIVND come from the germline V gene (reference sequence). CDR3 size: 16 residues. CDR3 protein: CASSIEPRARYNEQFF. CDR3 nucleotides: TGTGCCAGTAGTATAGAGCCCAGGGCAAGATACAATGAGCAGTTCTTC.

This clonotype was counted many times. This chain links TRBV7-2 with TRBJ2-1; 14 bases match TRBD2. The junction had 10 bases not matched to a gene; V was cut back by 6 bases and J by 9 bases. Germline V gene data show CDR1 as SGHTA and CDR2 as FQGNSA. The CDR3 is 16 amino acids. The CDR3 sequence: CASSSTGTSGRGEQFF. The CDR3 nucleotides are TGTGCCAGCAGTTCAACCGGGACTAGCGGGAGAGGTGAGCAGTTCTTC.

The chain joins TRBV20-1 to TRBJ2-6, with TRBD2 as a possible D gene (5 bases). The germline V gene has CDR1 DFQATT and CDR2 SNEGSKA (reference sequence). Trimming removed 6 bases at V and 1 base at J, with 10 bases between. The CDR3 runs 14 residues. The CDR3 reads CSALTGSGANVLTF. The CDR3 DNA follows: TGCAGTGCCCTAACGGGATCTGGGGCCAACGTCCTGACTTTC.